The 14 T cell receptor beta chains below all came from one sample that was sequenced in a study of T cell responses to AZD1222 COVID-19 vaccine. Using immunoSEQ multiplex PCR, the repertoire was profiled, and TCRdb retains in-frame clones only, with some absent. The sample records about 72,000 clones, around 90% being singletons. The sample was peripheral blood, taken on day 0 of AZD1222 vaccination. The receptors derive from an adult in good health.

This chain links TRBV5-6 with TRBJ1-5; the D gene is possibly TRBD1 (6 bases). V was trimmed by 5 bases and J by 2 bases, leaving 11 bases between them. Germline V lookup: CDR1 SGHDT, CDR2 YYEEEE. The CDR3 is made up of 14 amino acids. The CDR3 here is CASSRAGGNQPQHF. The CDR3 region has the DNA TGTGCCAGCAGTCGGGCAGGGGGCAATCAGCCCCAGCATTTT.

The chain combines TRBV5-5 with TRBJ1-2; tentative D call: TRBD1 (5 bases). The CDR3 is made up of 16 amino acids. The V end was cut by 3 bases, the J end by 6 bases, with 21 bases between. CDR1 SGHKS and CDR2 YYEKEE come from the germline V gene (reference sequence). The CDR3 reads CASSSGTAHRWDGYTF. The CDR3 nucleotides are TGTGCCAGCAGCTCCGGGACGGCCCACCGATGGGATGGCTACACCTTC.

The genes are TRBV18 and TRBJ2-5; maybe TRBD1 (6 bases). Germline values: CDR1 KGHSH, CDR2 LQKENI. Trimming shortened V by 4 bases and J by 1 base, and 13 bases separated the two germline ends. The CDR3 runs 15 residues. CDR3 region: CASSLLQGPQETQYF. CDR3 coding DNA: TGTGCCAGCTCACTCCTACAGGGCCCCCAAGAGACCCAGTACTTC.

This clone appeared once. The rearrangement uses TRBV19 and TRBJ1-2; no definite D call. This CDR3 is 13 amino acids long. The V and J ends lost 2 bases and 0 bases respectively, with 4 bases between them. The germline CDR1 and CDR2 sequences are LNHDA and SQIVND (reference sequence). The DNA for the CDR3 is TGTGCCAGTAGTATACCCCCTAACTATGGCTACACCTTC. Its protein is CASSIPPNYGYTF. Variable domain in full (rest from reference TRBV19 and TRBJ1-2): DGGITQSPKYLFRKEGQNVTLSCEQNLNHDAMYWYRQDPGQGLRLIYYSQIVNDFQKGDIAEGYSVSREKKESFPLTVTSAQKNPTAFYLCASSIPPNYGYTFGSGTRLTVV.

This clone was seen only once. The gene calls are TRBV30 and TRBJ1-1, with D perhaps TRBD1 (5 bases). The germline V gene encodes CDR1 GTSNPN and CDR2 SVGIG (reference sequence). Deletions cut 3 bases from V and 10 bases from J, with 21 bases between. The CDR3 spans 14 residues. CDR3 bases: TGTGCCTGGAGGCCGAGGTTTTCGGGGGAATCAGCTTTCTTT. Protein product: CAWRPRFSGESAFF.

CDR3 nucleotide sequence: TGCGCCAGCAGCCAAGAGGCAGGGCCCTATGGCTACACCTTC. Its translation: CASSQEAGPYGYTF. V and J are TRBV4-1 and TRBJ1-2; D perhaps matches TRBD1 (5 bases). This CDR3 has 14 amino acids. Trimming removed 0 bases at V and 4 bases at J, with 9 bases between. Germline-derived CDR1 and CDR2 are MGHRA and YSYEKL.

The chain combines TRBV11-2 with TRBJ1-5; D uncertain. Germline-derived CDR1 and CDR2 are SGHAT and FQNNGV. The CDR3 is 13 amino acids. The V end was cut by 2 bases, the J end by 5 bases, with 7 bases between. The CDR3 region is CASSLRADQPQHF. The CDR3 DNA follows: TGTGCCAGCAGCTTACGGGCGGATCAGCCCCAGCATTTT.

V gene TRBV5-1 combines with J gene TRBJ2-6; D may be TRBD2 (5 bases). Germline assignment: CDR1 SGHRS and CDR2 YFSETQ. The CDR3 loop spans 16 amino acids. With 1 base removed from V and 2 bases from J, the gap between germline ends came to 10 bases. The DNA for the CDR3 is TGCGCCAGCAGCTTGATTGTGGGAGCTGGGGCCAACGTCCTGACTTTC. This sequence encodes CASSLIVGAGANVLTF.

Here the CDR3 DNA reads TGTGCCAGCTCGAGGGAGGAGTGGACTGAAGCTTTCTTT. This sequence encodes CASSREEWTEAFF. The chain uses TRBV2 and TRBJ1-1; D gene unclear. Germline assignment: CDR1 SNHLY and CDR2 FYNNEI. The CDR3 is made up of 13 amino acids. With 8 bases removed from V and 5 bases from J, the gap between germline ends came to 15 bases.

V gene TRBV7-8 combines with J gene TRBJ2-1, with TRBD2 identical over 8 bases. Germline V lookup: CDR1 SGHVS, CDR2 FQNEAQ. V dropped 4 bases and J dropped 0; count of bases not matched to a gene: 17. The CDR3 length is 20 residues. The CDR3 spells CASSSGNWRGARSSYNEQFF. The CDR3 region has the DNA TGTGCCAGCAGCTCAGGGAACTGGCGGGGGGCACGTAGCTCCTACAATGAGCAGTTCTTC.

This clone appeared once. J is TRBJ1-3 and V is TRBV3-1 (or the pseudogene TRBV3-2); D is ambiguous. V dropped 4 bases and J dropped 0 bases, with 7 bases sitting between them. Germline values: CDR1 LGHDT, CDR2 YNNKEL (reference sequence). This CDR3 contains 14 residues. This CDR3 is CASSLTDSGNTIYF. DNA for the CDR3: TGTGCCAGCAGCCTGACGGACTCTGGAAACACCATATATTTT.

The chain carries TRBV5-6 and TRBJ1-4, with a possible D match to TRBD1 (6 bases). The V gene lost 7 bases and the J gene lost 5 bases, with 15 bases spanning the gap. The CDR3 runs 14 residues. Germline loops: CDR1 SGHDT, CDR2 YYEEEE. The CDR3 DNA sequence: TGTGCCAGCTTCTCGGGACAAAAAAATGAAAAACTGTTTTTT. Translated: CASFSGQKNEKLFF.

The rearrangement uses TRBV6-5 and TRBJ1-5; D possibly corresponds to TRBD1 (5 bases). V was clipped by 4 bases and J by 0 bases, with 10 bases between them. Germline-derived CDR1 and CDR2 are MNHEY and SVGAGI. The CDR3 sequence is 15 residues long. The CDR3 bases are TGTGCCAGCAGTTTGTCAGGGTATAGCAATCAGCCCCAGCATTTT. This encodes CASSLSGYSNQPQHF.

The CDR3 nucleotides read TGTGCCAGCAGCCAAGACGGGGGACTCCGGGATACGCAGTATTTT. Protein product: CASSQDGGLRDTQYF. The chain has TRBV3-1 (or the pseudogene TRBV3-2) and TRBJ2-3, with a possible D match to TRBD2 (6 bases). Between the trimmed V and J ends, which lost 0 bases and 6 bases, there was a span of 13 bases. Germline CDR1 and CDR2: LGHDT and YNNKEL (reference sequence). The CDR3 consists of 15 residues.